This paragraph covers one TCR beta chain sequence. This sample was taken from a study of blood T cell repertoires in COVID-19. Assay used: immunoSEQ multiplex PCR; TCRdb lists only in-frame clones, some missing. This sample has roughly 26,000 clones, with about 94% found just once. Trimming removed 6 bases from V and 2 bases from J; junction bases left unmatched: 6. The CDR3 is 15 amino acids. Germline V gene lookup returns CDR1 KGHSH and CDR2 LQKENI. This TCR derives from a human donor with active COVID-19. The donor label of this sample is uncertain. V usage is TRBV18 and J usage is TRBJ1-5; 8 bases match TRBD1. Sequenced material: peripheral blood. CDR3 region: CASSDPGQGNQPQHF. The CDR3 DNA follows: TGTGCCAGCTCGGATCCGGGACAGGGCAATCAGCCCCAGCATTTT.